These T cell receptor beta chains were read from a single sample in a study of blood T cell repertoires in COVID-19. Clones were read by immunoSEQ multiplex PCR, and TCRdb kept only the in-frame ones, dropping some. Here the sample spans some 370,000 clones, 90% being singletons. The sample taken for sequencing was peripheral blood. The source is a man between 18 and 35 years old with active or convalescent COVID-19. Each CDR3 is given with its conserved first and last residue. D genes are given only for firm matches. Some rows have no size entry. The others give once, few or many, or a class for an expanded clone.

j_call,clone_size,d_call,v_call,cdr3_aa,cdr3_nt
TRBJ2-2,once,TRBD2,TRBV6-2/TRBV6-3,CASSYSASGGKSSSTGELFF,TGTGCCAGCAGTTACTCGGCTAGCGGGGGGAAATCTAGTTCCACCGGGGAGCTGTTTTTT
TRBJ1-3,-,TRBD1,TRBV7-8,CASSLQGAGNTIYF,TGTGCCAGCAGCTTACAGGGGGCGGGAAACACCATATATTTT
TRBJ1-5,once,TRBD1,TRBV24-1,CATSDPGTARGWYF,TGTGCCACCAGTGACCCCGGGACAGCTCGGGGATGGTACTTT
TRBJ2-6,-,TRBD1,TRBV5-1,CASSFRTGEPSGANVLTF,TGCGCCAGCAGCTTTAGGACAGGGGAACCCTCTGGGGCCAACGTCCTGACTTTC
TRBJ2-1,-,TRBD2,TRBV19,CASSTTSGGYNEQFF,TGTGCCAGTAGCACGACTAGCGGGGGGTACAATGAGCAGTTCTTC
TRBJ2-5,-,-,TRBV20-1,CSAFGIETQYF,TGCAGTGCTTTCGGGATTGAGACCCAGTACTTC
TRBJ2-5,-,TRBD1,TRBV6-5,CASIPGQGEETQYF,TGTGCCAGCATTCCGGGACAGGGGGAAGAGACCCAGTACTTC
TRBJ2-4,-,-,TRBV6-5,CASSYRAGATKNIQYF,TGTGCCAGCAGTTACCGCGCAGGGGCTACCAAAAACATTCAGTACTTC
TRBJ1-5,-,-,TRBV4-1,CASSQDGGQPQHF,TGCGCCAGCAGCCAAGATGGAGGACAGCCCCAGCATTTT
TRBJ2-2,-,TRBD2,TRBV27,CASRPKTVAGSLTGELFF,TGTGCCAGCAGACCGAAAACAGTAGCGGGATCTTTGACCGGGGAGCTGTTTTTT
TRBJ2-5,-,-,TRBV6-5,CASSSRGRYQETQYF,TGTGCCAGCAGCTCCCGCGGGCGATACCAAGAGACCCAGTACTTC
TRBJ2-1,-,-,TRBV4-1,CASSQVSSNEGGQFF,TGCGCCAGCAGCCAAGTATCGAGTAACGAAGGGGGGCAGTTCTTC
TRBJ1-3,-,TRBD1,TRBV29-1,CSATNPTTGNLGHRNTIYF,TGCAGCGCAACCAATCCAACGACAGGGAATTTGGGACACAGAAACACCATATATTTT
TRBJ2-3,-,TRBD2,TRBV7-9,CASSSGEGIRTDTQYF,TGTGCCAGCAGTTCGGGGGAGGGGATCCGCACAGATACGCAGTATTTT
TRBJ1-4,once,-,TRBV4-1,CASSQFQITTNEKLFF,TGCGCCAGCAGCCAGTTTCAGATAACAACTAATGAAAAACTGTTTTTT
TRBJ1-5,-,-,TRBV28,CASSTYSNQPQHF,TGTGCCAGCAGTACCTATAGCAATCAGCCCCAGCATTTT